This T cell receptor beta chain was retrieved from a study of cytomegalovirus exposure and HLA in healthy donors. Both 60 Vbeta primers and 13 Jbeta primers went into the PCR. Original handling: A later analysis counted 65 million to 95 million unique TCR beta chains, around 10 million shared. Sequencing used immunoSEQ multiplex PCR; TCRdb keeps in-frame clones, though not all of them. V and J calls and clone size come straight from that table; D and trimming were deduced from the DNA. The sample carries around 150,000 clones, roughly 81% recorded once. The CDR3 has 22 residues. Germline V gene sequence: CDR1 LGHNA, CDR2 YSLEER. J gave up 0 bases and V 0 bases, and 21 bases lay outside the gene matches.

The chain has TRBV4-3 and TRBJ1-1; the match to TRBD1 covers 8 bases. Material: PBMCs. The origin of this receptor is a man in his late teens or twenties in good health and CMV-seropositive. The CDR3 region has the DNA TGCGCCAGCAGCCAAGATCTTCTTCGATGGACAGGGTCCGACGCAATGAACACTGAAGCTTTCTTT. Translating gives CASSQDLLRWTGSDAMNTEAFF.